These T cell receptor beta chains were read from a single sample in a study of blood T cells in healthy people across ages. From the 5' RACE reads, TCRdb called clonotypes with MiXCR, one entry per CDR3 protein. The table shows approximately 1.5 million distinct CDR3 sequences, with roughly 43% occurring only once. Material for sequencing was blood. The receptors derive from a woman in her late teens or twenties in good health. CDR3s include the opening cysteine and the closing phenylalanine or tryptophan. A D gene is named only where the DNA matches it firmly. The listing skips clone size in some rows; elsewhere it reads once, few, many or a size class.

d_call: -
j_call: TRBJ1-2
clone_size: -
v_call: TRBV20-1
cdr3_aa: CSAHLQGEWGYTF

d_call: TRBD2
j_call: TRBJ2-3
clone_size: -
v_call: TRBV2
cdr3_aa: CATKRDLTDTQYF

d_call: TRBD2
j_call: TRBJ2-1
clone_size: -
v_call: TRBV20-1
cdr3_aa: CSARGTSVYNEQFF

d_call: TRBD1
j_call: TRBJ1-2
clone_size: -
v_call: TRBV5-6
cdr3_aa: CASSLELRQGLDGYTF

d_call: -
j_call: TRBJ2-1
clone_size: -
v_call: TRBV6-5
cdr3_aa: CASRYDRYNEQFF

d_call: TRBD1
j_call: TRBJ2-3
clone_size: -
v_call: TRBV20-1
cdr3_aa: CSAGRTGPDTQYF

d_call: -
j_call: TRBJ1-3
clone_size: many
v_call: TRBV7-9
cdr3_aa: CASSRDSGNTIYF

d_call: -
j_call: TRBJ2-3
clone_size: -
v_call: TRBV29-1
cdr3_aa: CSVHRADTDTQYF

d_call: -
j_call: TRBJ2-5
clone_size: once
v_call: TRBV7-2
cdr3_aa: CASSRTAPETQYF

d_call: -
j_call: TRBJ2-1
clone_size: few
v_call: TRBV15
cdr3_aa: CATSRASDYNEQFF

d_call: TRBD1
j_call: TRBJ1-2
clone_size: -
v_call: TRBV4-2
cdr3_aa: CASSQATGSYGYTF

d_call: TRBD2
j_call: TRBJ2-7
clone_size: few
v_call: TRBV20-1
cdr3_aa: CSARAASGTYEQYF

d_call: TRBD2
j_call: TRBJ2-1
clone_size: few
v_call: TRBV27
cdr3_aa: CASSFRIGTRKGEQFF

d_call: -
j_call: TRBJ2-6
clone_size: -
v_call: TRBV11-2
cdr3_aa: CASSASWFGANVLTF

d_call: -
j_call: TRBJ2-7
clone_size: -
v_call: TRBV11-2
cdr3_aa: CASTQLTSSYEQYF

d_call: TRBD1
j_call: TRBJ1-2
clone_size: -
v_call: TRBV7-8
cdr3_aa: CASRRDRVFGGYTF

d_call: -
j_call: TRBJ2-7
clone_size: -
v_call: TRBV7-9
cdr3_aa: CASSRQVFYEQYF

d_call: -
j_call: TRBJ2-3
clone_size: -
v_call: TRBV4-2
cdr3_aa: CASSQTTVGTADTQYF

d_call: -
j_call: TRBJ2-1
clone_size: few
v_call: TRBV7-2
cdr3_aa: CASSLNLDNEQFF

d_call: TRBD2
j_call: TRBJ2-1
clone_size: -
v_call: TRBV10-3
cdr3_aa: CAISELAGGTRYNEQFF